This passage covers 2 T cell receptor beta chains from one sample sequenced in a study of shared clonotypes between healthy human individuals (TCRdb year 2020). The protocol used for the library was the immunoSEQ multiplex PCR assay. TCRdb limited this immuneACCESS table to in-frame rearrangements with V and J called. A share of clones is missing; checked studies link under half to unresolved V genes, and the rest is unexplained. Across this sample there are roughly 1 million clones, with 60% to 80% seen only once. The leading ten clones occupy approximately 1.5% of the sample. Sequencing was performed on memory CD4+ T cells sorted from blood. The cell subset or site label of this sample denotes: CD45RA-negative fraction. Source of these receptors: a man between 18 and 29 years old in good health.

J is TRBJ2-2 and V is TRBV6-6; 8 nucleotides line up with TRBD2. Germline CDR1 is MNHNY and CDR2 is SVGAGI (reference sequence). V lost 11 bases, J lost 4 bases, and 0 bases stayed unmatched. The length of the CDR3 is 11 residues. The chain's CDR3 is CAAGGTGELFF. For the CDR3, the DNA is TGTGCCGCGGGGGGCACCGGGGAGCTGTTTTTT.

The CDR3 bases are TGTGCCTGGAGTGTACTAGGGACATCAACTAATGAAAAACTGTTTTTT. This gives the protein CAWSVLGTSTNEKLFF. The gene calls are TRBV30 and TRBJ1-4, with D tentatively TRBD1 (6 bases). Germline V lookup: CDR1 GTSNPN, CDR2 SVGIG (reference sequence). The CDR3 contains 16 residues. V was clipped by 0 bases and J by 0 bases, with 11 bases between them.